This T cell receptor (beta chain) is drawn from a study of CD8 T cells in ankylosing spondylitis. Whole-study findings and limits: CD8+ by phenotype, disease-linked clones were relatively rare in peripheral blood. Disease-linked clones reportedly concentrated significantly in matched ankylosing spondylitis synovial fluid.

The germline gives CDR1 SGHDT, CDR2 YYEEEE. CDR3 length: 14 amino acids. Losses at the gene ends were 6 bases for V and 3 bases for J; bases not matched to a gene: 8. This clonotype showed up just a few times. Its antigen remains unknown. TCRdb re-called the 5' RACE reads through MiXCR, storing one row per CDR3 protein. The data contain about 160,000 distinct CDR3 sequences, about 17% of them seen just once; the ten biggest clones take up about 7.6%. The receptor was isolated from a male donor with ankylosing spondylitis or in good health (not recorded which). What was sequenced was blood, either unsorted or a sorted T cell fraction (not recorded which). The V and J genes are TRBV5-6 and TRBJ2-7; TRBD1 matches 8 bases. The CDR3 coding sequence is TGTGCCAGCATCTCGACAGGGGACCTCTACGAGCAGTACTTC. Translating it yields CASISTGDLYEQYF.